A selection of T cell receptor beta chains follows, all from one sample in a study of blood T cell repertoires in COVID-19. The data were produced by immunoSEQ multiplex PCR, yet TCRdb's version contains in-frame clones alone and is incomplete. This sample has around 180,000 clones, with roughly 79% found just once. Material: peripheral blood. The receptors come from a woman older than 75 with COVID-19, enrolled during active disease. Both conserved end residues are part of each CDR3. A D gene is named only where the DNA matches it firmly. Size is stated for part of the rows, as once, few or many counts, or as a class when the clone is expanded.

J	D	size	V	CDR3	DNA
TRBJ1-1	NA	NA	TRBV3-1/TRBV3-2	CASSQVPGGSTEAFF	TGTGCCAGCAGCCAAGTGCCGGGGGGTAGCACTGAAGCTTTCTTT
TRBJ2-2	TRBD1	NA	TRBV2	CASSGTGAPGELFF	TGTGCCAGCAGTGGGACAGGGGCCCCCGGGGAGCTGTTTTTT
TRBJ2-7	NA	once	TRBV30	CAWSAGHQQYF	TGTGCCTGGAGTGCGGGACACCAGCAGTACTTC
TRBJ2-1	TRBD1	once	TRBV19	CASSMWRDRGNEQFF	TGTGCCAGTAGTATGTGGAGGGACAGGGGAAATGAGCAGTTCTTC
TRBJ1-6	NA	NA	TRBV5-1	CASSLRDLDSPLHF	TGCGCCAGCAGCTTACGGGACTTGGATTCACCCCTCCACTTT
TRBJ2-5	TRBD1	NA	TRBV5-4	CASSRDSERVQETQYF	TGTGCCAGCAGCCGGGACAGCGAAAGGGTCCAAGAGACCCAGTACTTC
TRBJ2-6	NA	once	TRBV14	CASSQASGANVLTF	TGTGCCAGCAGCCAAGCTTCTGGGGCCAACGTCCTGACTTTC
TRBJ1-3	TRBD1	NA	TRBV5-1	CASSLTGGSGNTIYF	TGCGCCAGCAGCTTGACAGGGGGCTCTGGAAACACCATATATTTT
TRBJ2-7	NA	once	TRBV21-1	CASSGALKPYEQYF	TGTGCCAGCAGCGGAGCTCTTAAGCCCTACGAGCAGTACTTC
TRBJ2-2	TRBD2	NA	TRBV28	CASSSMGLAVTGELFF	TGTGCCAGCAGTTCCATGGGACTAGCGGTAACCGGGGAGCTGTTTTTT
TRBJ1-2	NA	few	TRBV5-1	CASSLEGGYGYTF	TGCGCCAGCAGCTTGGAAGGGGGCTATGGCTACACCTTC